This TCR beta chain was documented in a study of lymphopenia after photon versus proton radiotherapy. General study points: Photon-treated patients lost naive T cells and TCR diversity; proton-treated stayed stable. Oligoclonal CD8+ Temra expansion after nadir drove photon patients' diversity drop.

Regarding this clone: Its antigen is unknown.

Libraries were prepared by immunoSEQ multiplex PCR; TCRdb keeps only in-frame clonotypes and omits some of them. The top ten clones hold 0.6% to 0.85% of a sample with about 30,000 clones, approximately 95% of them seen once. Between the trimmed V and J ends, which lost 5 bases and 5 bases, there was a span of 13 bases. CDR1 and CDR2 from the germline V gene are LNHNV and YYDKDF (reference sequence). This CDR3 comprises 14 residues. The specimen comprised peripheral blood, sampled from a patient treated with photon-based radiotherapy. J is TRBJ1-3 and V is TRBV15; D might be TRBD1 (5 bases). The TCR sequence derives from a woman aged 50 to 65 with cholangiocarcinoma. Here the CDR3 DNA reads TGTGCCACCAGCGTCGAGGAGGGGAGAAACACCATATATTTT. Amino acids: CATSVEEGRNTIYF.